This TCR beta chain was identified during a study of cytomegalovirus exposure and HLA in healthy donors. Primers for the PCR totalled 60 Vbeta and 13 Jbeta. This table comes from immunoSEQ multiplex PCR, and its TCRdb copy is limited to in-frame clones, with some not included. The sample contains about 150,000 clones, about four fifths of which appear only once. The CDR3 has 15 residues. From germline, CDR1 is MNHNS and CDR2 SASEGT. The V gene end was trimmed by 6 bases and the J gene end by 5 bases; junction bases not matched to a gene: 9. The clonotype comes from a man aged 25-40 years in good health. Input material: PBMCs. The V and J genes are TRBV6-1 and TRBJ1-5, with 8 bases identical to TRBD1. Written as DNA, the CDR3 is TGTGCCAGCAGACCCGACAGGGGACCGTATCAGCCCCAGCATTTT. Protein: CASRPDRGPYQPQHF.